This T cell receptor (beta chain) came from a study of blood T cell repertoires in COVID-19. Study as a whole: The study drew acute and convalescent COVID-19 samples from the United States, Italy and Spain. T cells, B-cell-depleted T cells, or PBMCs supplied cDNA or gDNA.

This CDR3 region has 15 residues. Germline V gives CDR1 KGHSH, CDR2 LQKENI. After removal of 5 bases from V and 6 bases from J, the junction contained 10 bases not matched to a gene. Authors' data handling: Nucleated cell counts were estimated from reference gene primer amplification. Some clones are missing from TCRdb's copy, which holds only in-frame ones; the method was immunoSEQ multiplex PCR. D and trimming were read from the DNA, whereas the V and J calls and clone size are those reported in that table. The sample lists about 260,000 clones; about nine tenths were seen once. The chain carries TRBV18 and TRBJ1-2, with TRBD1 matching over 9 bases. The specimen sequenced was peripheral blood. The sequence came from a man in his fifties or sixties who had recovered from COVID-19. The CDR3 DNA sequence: TGTGCCAGCTCAGTAATCCAGGGACAGGGCGATGGCTACACCTTC. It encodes CASSVIQGQGDGYTF.